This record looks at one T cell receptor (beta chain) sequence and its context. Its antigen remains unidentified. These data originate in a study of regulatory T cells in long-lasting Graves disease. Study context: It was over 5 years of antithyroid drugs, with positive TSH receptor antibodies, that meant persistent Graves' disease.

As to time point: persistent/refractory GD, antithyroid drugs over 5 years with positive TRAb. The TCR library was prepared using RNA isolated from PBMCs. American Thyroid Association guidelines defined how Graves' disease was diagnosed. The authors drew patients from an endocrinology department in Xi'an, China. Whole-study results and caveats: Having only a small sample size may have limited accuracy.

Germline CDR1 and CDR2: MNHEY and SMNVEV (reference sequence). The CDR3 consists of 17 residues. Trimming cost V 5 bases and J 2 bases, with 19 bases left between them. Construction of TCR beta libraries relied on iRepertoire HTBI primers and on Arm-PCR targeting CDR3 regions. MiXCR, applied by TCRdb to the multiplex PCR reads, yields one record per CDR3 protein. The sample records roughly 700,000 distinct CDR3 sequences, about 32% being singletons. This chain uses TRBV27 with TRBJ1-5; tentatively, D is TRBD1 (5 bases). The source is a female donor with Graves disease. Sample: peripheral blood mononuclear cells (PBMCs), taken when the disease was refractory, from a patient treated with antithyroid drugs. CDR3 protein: CASSPVYPGVGNQPQHF. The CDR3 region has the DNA TGTGCCAGCAGTCCTGTCTACCCGGGGGTCGGCAATCAGCCCCAGCATTTT.